Below, 3 T cell receptor beta chains from the same sample are listed, as sequenced in a study of T cells after yellow fever vaccination. TCRdb re-called the 5' RACE reads through MiXCR, storing one row per CDR3 protein. The table records hundreds of thousands of distinct CDR3 sequences, less than 20% of them present only once. The source material was PBMCs, sampled 5 days after the first yellow fever vaccination. Receptors were obtained from a man younger than 35 who received the YFV17D yellow fever vaccine.

The chain is built from TRBV10-3 and TRBJ2-5, with a weak D call TRBD2 (7 bases). The V gene lost 2 bases and the J gene lost 3 bases, with 19 bases spanning the gap. Germline loops: CDR1 ENHRY, CDR2 SYGVKD. This CDR3 has 17 amino acids. DNA for the CDR3: TGTGCCATCAGTGAGGTAGGGGGGGCTAGCGCCAAAGAGACCCAGTACTTC. Amino acids: CAISEVGGASAKETQYF.

J is TRBJ2-2 and V is TRBV5-1; 9 positions match TRBD1. Germline CDR1 reads SGHRS; CDR2 reads YFSETQ. V trimming: 6 bases; J trimming: 6 bases; junction bases outside the gene matches: 15. CDR3 size: 17 residues. CDR3 sequence: CASTLRGGQGSAGELFF. In DNA, the CDR3 is TGCGCCAGCACCCTGAGGGGGGGACAGGGATCGGCCGGGGAGCTGTTTTTT.

This clonotype was seen a handful of times. The V call is TRBV7-9, the J call TRBJ1-2; D is undetermined. Germline V gives CDR1 SEHNR, CDR2 FQNEAQ (reference sequence). V lost 1 base to trimming and J lost 1 base, with 10 bases between them. The CDR3 totals 15 residues. The CDR3 DNA is TGTGCCAGCAGCTTAGGCCGAGGAGATAACTATGGCTACACCTTC. Translation gives CASSLGRGDNYGYTF.